Listed below are T cell receptor beta chains from one sample, sequenced in a study of resident and recirculating memory T cells in vitiligo. Data came from immunoSEQ multiplex PCR; TCRdb stores just in-frame clones and leaves some out. The sample has 35,000 to 45,000 clones; about nine tenths are singletons. Sequenced sample: blood. These receptors all stem from a male donor with vitiligo. Each CDR3 is given with its conserved first and last residue. Fields, in order: D gene, J gene, V gene, clone size, CDR3 DNA, CDR3 protein. D genes are given only for firm matches. The listing skips clone size in some rows; elsewhere it reads once, few, many or a size class.

D: NA; J: TRBJ1-2; V: TRBV6-6; size: NA; DNA: TGTGCCAGCAGATGGACGGGAGGTGGCTACACCTTC; CDR3: CASRWTGGGYTF
D: TRBD1; J: TRBJ1-2; V: TRBV10-3; size: NA; DNA: TGTGCCATCAGTGGGACAGGGTTAGACTATGGCTACACCTTC; CDR3: CAISGTGLDYGYTF
D: TRBD2; J: TRBJ2-4; V: TRBV4-3; size: few; DNA: TGCGCCAGCAGCCAAGGAGGTAGCGGGGGTTCGACAAACATTCAGTACTTC; CDR3: CASSQGGSGGSTNIQYF
D: TRBD2; J: TRBJ2-3; V: TRBV7-8; size: NA; DNA: TGTGCCAGCAGTCCGGGGGGGGCGATGGGAGATACGCAGTATTTT; CDR3: CASSPGGAMGDTQYF
D: NA; J: TRBJ2-5; V: TRBV5-1; size: NA; DNA: TGCGCCAGCAGCCGGGGAATGGGGGGGGCGGAAGAGACCCAGTACTTC; CDR3: CASSRGMGGAEETQYF
D: NA; J: TRBJ1-5; V: TRBV11-2; size: NA; DNA: TGTGCCAGCAGCTTAGAGGGCCACAGGGTTTCGCAGCCCCAGCATTTT; CDR3: CASSLEGHRVSQPQHF
D: NA; J: TRBJ1-1; V: TRBV30; size: NA; DNA: TGTGCCTGGAGTGTCGACATGAACACTGAAGCTTTCTTT; CDR3: CAWSVDMNTEAFF
D: NA; J: TRBJ2-7; V: TRBV6-1; size: NA; DNA: TGTGCCAGCAGTGAAGCGTTGGGAGTTTACGAGCAGTACTTC; CDR3: CASSEALGVYEQYF
D: TRBD1; J: TRBJ2-1; V: TRBV12-5; size: NA; DNA: TGTGCTAGTGGTTCTCCTTTATTGGGGCTAGGGGGCGATGAGCAGTTCTTC; CDR3: CASGSPLLGLGGDEQFF
D: NA; J: TRBJ2-2; V: TRBV7-2; size: NA; DNA: TGTGCCAGCAGCTTATCCTTCACCGGGGAGCTGTTTTTT; CDR3: CASSLSFTGELFF
D: TRBD1; J: TRBJ1-3; V: TRBV18; size: NA; DNA: TGTGCCAGCTCACCACTGCCCCAGGGGGCGCCCGGTGGAAACACCATATATTTT; CDR3: CASSPLPQGAPGGNTIYF
D: TRBD1; J: TRBJ2-5; V: TRBV30; size: NA; DNA: TGTGCCTGGAGTGTAAGAGGGGGCGAGACCCAGTACTTC; CDR3: CAWSVRGGETQYF
D: TRBD1; J: TRBJ2-4; V: TRBV5-4; size: NA; DNA: TGTGCCAGCAGCTCCTCCGGGACAGCTCAGTACTTC; CDR3: CASSSSGTAQYF
D: NA; J: TRBJ2-5; V: TRBV6-5; size: NA; DNA: TGTGCCAGCAGATATTTGGAGACCCAGTACTTC; CDR3: CASRYLETQYF
D: TRBD1; J: TRBJ2-1; V: TRBV6-1; size: once; DNA: TGTGCCAGCAGCGGCAGGGGGTCCTACAATGAGCAGTTCTTC; CDR3: CASSGRGSYNEQFF
D: TRBD1; J: TRBJ2-7; V: TRBV6-6; size: NA; DNA: TGTGCCAGCAGAGGAAGAGGGACAGGGGGGGTTGAGCAGTACTTC; CDR3: CASRGRGTGGVEQYF
D: NA; J: TRBJ2-7; V: TRBV11-2; size: NA; DNA: TGTGCCAGCAGCTGGCACTACGAGCAGTACTTC; CDR3: CASSWHYEQYF
D: TRBD1; J: TRBJ1-5; V: TRBV7-2; size: NA; DNA: TGTGCCAGCAGCATATACGGGACAGGGGGTCAGCCCCAGCATTTT; CDR3: CASSIYGTGGQPQHF
D: TRBD1; J: TRBJ2-7; V: TRBV5-8; size: NA; DNA: TGTGCCAGCAGCTACCAGGACAGGTTTTACGAGCAGTACTTC; CDR3: CASSYQDRFYEQYF
D: NA; J: TRBJ2-5; V: TRBV5-4; size: once; DNA: TGTGCCAGCAGCTTGAAAGGGGCTGGGGAGACCCAGTACTTC; CDR3: CASSLKGAGETQYF
D: NA; J: TRBJ1-2; V: TRBV2; size: NA; DNA: TGTGCCAGCAGTAGAGACAGCCTCTATGGCTACACCTTC; CDR3: CASSRDSLYGYTF
D: NA; J: TRBJ1-2; V: TRBV25-1; size: NA; DNA: TGTGCCAGCAGTATATCAGGACAGTCTGGCTACACCTTC; CDR3: CASSISGQSGYTF
D: NA; J: TRBJ2-1; V: TRBV4-3; size: NA; DNA: TGCGCCAGCAGCCAAGAGGGAAGGGGTGACTTAGAGCAGTTCTTC; CDR3: CASSQEGRGDLEQFF